This T cell receptor (beta chain) was documented in a study of cytomegalovirus exposure and HLA in healthy donors. Study outcomes and limitations: A later analysis linked a missense DCLRE1C variant to TCR beta V- and J-gene trimming.

Researchers ran the PCR with 60 Vbeta and 13 Jbeta primers. Profiling relied on immunoSEQ multiplex PCR, and the TCRdb table lists in-frame clones only, not all of them. The table shows more than 75,000 clones, with under 80% occurring only once. This clone appeared once. What it binds is not known. Sequenced sample: PBMCs. The sequence was obtained from a man between 40 and 49 years old in good health and CMV-seropositive.

DNA of the CDR3: TGTGCCAGCAGCTTGGCCGGCGACAGGGGTTCCTCACCCCTCCACTTT. Protein: CASSLAGDRGSSPLHF. The rearrangement links TRBV5-4 to TRBJ1-6; 8 nucleotides align to TRBD1. Germline V lookup: CDR1 SGHNT, CDR2 YYREEE (reference sequence). J lost 10 bases, V lost 0 bases, and 9 bases had no gene match. CDR3 length: 16 residues.